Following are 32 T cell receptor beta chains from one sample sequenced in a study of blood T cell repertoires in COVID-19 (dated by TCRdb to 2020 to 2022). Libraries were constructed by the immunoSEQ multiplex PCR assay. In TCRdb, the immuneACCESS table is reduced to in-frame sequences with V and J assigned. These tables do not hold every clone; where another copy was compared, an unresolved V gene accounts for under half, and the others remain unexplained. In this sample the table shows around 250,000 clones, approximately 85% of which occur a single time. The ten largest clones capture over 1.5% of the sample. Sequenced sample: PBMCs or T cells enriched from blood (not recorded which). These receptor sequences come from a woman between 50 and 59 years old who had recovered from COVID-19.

The DNA for the CDR3 is TGCGCCAGCAGTGGAGGGGGCGCGTGGTACGAGCAGTACTTC. It encodes CASSGGGAWYEQYF. The gene calls are TRBV10-2 and TRBJ2-7, with 7 bases aligning to TRBD1. V lost 4 bases to trimming and J lost 4 bases; unmatched junction nucleotides: 7. This CDR3 region has 14 residues. The germline V gene encodes CDR1 WSHSY and CDR2 SAAADI.

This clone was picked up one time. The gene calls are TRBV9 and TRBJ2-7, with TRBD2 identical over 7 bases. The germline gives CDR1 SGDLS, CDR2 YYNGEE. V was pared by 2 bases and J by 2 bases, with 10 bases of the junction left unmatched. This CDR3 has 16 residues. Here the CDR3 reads CASSVSGGGSPYEQYF. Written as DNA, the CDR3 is TGTGCCAGCAGCGTCTCTGGGGGAGGGAGCCCCTACGAGCAGTACTTC.

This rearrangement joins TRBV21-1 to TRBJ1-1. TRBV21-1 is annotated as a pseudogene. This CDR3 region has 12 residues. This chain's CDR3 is CASRAGGAEAFF. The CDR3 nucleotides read TGTGCCAGCCGGGCGGGGGGAGCTGAAGCTTTCTTT.

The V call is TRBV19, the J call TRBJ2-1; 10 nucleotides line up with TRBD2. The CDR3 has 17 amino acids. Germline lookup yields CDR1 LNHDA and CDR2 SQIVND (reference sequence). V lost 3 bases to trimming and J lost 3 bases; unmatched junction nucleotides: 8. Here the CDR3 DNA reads TGTGCCAGTAGTATGGGCAGGACTAGCGGACTCTACAATGAGCAGTTCTTC. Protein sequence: CASSMGRTSGLYNEQFF.

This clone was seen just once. The CDR3 DNA sequence: TGCGCCAGCAGCTTTGATAGCGGGAGGGCCGATGAGCAGTTCTTC. It codes for CASSFDSGRADEQFF. This chain links TRBV5-1 with TRBJ2-1; 11 nucleotides align to TRBD2. Trimming at V came to 2 bases and at J to 8 bases, leaving 6 bases not matched to a gene. The CDR3 spans 15 residues. CDR1 and CDR2 (germline): SGHRS, YFSETQ.

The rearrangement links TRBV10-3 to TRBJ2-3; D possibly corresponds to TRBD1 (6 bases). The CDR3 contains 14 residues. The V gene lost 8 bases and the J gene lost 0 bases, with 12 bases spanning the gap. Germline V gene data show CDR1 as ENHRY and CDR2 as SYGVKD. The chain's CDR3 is CAIGFTGSTDTQYF. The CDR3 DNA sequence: TGTGCCATCGGGTTCACAGGGAGCACAGATACGCAGTATTTT.

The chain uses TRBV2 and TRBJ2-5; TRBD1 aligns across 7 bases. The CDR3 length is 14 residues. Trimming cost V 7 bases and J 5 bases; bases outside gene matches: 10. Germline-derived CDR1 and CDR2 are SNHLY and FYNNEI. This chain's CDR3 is CASTVAGGRETQYF. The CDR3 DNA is TGTGCCAGCACAGTGGCAGGGGGAAGGGAGACCCAGTACTTC.

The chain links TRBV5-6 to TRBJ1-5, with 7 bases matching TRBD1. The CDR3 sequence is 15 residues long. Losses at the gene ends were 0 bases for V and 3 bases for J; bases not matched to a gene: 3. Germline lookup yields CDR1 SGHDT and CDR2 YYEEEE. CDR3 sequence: CASSLGQGDNQPQHF. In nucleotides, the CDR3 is TGTGCCAGCAGCTTGGGGCAGGGGGACAATCAGCCCCAGCATTTT.

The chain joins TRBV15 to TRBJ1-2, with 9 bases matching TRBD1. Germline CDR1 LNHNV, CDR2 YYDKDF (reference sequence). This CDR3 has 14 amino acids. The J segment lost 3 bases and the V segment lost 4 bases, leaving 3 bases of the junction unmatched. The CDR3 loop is CATSIGQGHYGYTF. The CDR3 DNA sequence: TGTGCCACCAGCATAGGACAGGGGCACTATGGCTACACCTTC.

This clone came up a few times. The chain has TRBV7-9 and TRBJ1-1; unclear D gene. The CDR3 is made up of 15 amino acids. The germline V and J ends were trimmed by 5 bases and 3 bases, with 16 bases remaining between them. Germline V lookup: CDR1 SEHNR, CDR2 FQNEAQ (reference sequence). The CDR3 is CASSRPDWRDTEAFF. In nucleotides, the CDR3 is TGTGCCAGCAGCCGCCCCGACTGGCGAGACACTGAAGCTTTCTTT.

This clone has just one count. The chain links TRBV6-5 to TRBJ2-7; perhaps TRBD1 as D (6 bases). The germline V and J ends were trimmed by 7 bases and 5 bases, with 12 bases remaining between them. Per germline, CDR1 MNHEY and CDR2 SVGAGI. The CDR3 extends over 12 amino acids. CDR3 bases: TGTGCCAGCACAGGGGCTGGGAACGAGCAGTACTTC. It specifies CASTGAGNEQYF.

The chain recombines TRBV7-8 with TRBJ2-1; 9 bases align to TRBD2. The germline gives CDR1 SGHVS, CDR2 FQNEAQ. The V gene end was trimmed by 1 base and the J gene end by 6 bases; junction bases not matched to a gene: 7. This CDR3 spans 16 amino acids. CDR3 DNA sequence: TGTGCCAGCAGCTTAGGACCTAGCGGGATTGGCAATGAGCAGTTCTTC. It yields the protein CASSLGPSGIGNEQFF.

The CDR3 DNA sequence: TGTGCCAGCAGCTTAGAGGGGTTACCCGGGGAGCTGTTTTTT. Translating it yields CASSLEGLPGELFF. V usage is TRBV7-9 and J usage is TRBJ2-2; a weak D match, TRBD1 (5 bases). CDR3 length: 14 residues. The V gene's germline CDR1 is SEHNR and CDR2 FQNEAQ (reference sequence). Trimming stripped 1 base from V and 6 bases from J, with 9 bases between.

As DNA, the CDR3 is TGTGCCACCTCTCCCGGGGGGGCTAGCGGGAGAGAGACCCAGTACTTC. Translation: CATSPGGASGRETQYF. The chain couples TRBV15 to TRBJ2-5, with 10 bases lining up with TRBD2. CDR3 size: 16 residues. The ends lost 8 bases at V and 4 bases at J; junction bases unmatched: 13. In germline, CDR1 is LNHNV, CDR2 YYDKDF (reference sequence).

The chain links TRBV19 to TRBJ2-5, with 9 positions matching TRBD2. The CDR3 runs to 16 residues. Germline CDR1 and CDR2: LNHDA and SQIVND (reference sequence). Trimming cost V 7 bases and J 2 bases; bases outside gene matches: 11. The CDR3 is CASTPRIAGEQETQYF. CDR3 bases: TGTGCCAGTACCCCAAGGATAGCGGGAGAGCAAGAGACCCAGTACTTC.

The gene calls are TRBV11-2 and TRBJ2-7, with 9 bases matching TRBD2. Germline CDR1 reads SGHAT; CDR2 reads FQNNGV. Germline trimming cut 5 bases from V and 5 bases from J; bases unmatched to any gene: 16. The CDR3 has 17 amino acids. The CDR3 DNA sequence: TGTGCCAGCAGCCCCATCCGGCGCCTAGCGGGAAGGGACGAGCAGTACTTC. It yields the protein CASSPIRRLAGRDEQYF. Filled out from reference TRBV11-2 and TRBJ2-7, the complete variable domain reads EAGVAQSPRYKIIEKRQSVAFWCNPISGHATLYWYQQILGQGPKLLIQFQNNGVVDDSQLPKDRFSAERLKGVDSTLKIQPAKLEDSAVYLCASSPIRRLAGRDEQYFGPGTRLTVT.

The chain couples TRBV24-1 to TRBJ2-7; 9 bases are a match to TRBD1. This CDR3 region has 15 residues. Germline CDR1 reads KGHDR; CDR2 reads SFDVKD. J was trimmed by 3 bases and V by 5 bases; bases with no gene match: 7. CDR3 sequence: CATSVRDRVNYEQYF. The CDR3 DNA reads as TGTGCCACCAGTGTCCGGGACAGGGTTAACTACGAGCAGTACTTC.

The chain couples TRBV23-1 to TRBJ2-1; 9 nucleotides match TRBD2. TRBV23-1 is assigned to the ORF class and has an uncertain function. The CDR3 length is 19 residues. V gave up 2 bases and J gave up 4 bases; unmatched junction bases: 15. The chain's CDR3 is CASSQVNGGRALLYNEQFF. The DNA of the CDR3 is TGCGCCAGCAGTCAAGTGAACGGCGGGAGGGCCTTACTATACAATGAGCAGTTCTTC.

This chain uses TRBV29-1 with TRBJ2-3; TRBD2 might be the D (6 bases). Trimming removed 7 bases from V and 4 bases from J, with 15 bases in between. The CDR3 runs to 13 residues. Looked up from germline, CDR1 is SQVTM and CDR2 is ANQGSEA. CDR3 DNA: TGCAGCGCGGGGACTTTCCCCGCAGATACGCAGTATTTT. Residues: CSAGTFPADTQYF.

In nucleotides, the CDR3 is TGTGCCAGCAGAGGACAGGCCGGAGGCTACACCTTC. Its protein is CASRGQAGGYTF. This chain uses TRBV2 with TRBJ1-2; 7 nucleotides align to TRBD1. Looked up from germline, CDR1 is SNHLY and CDR2 is FYNNEI. This CDR3 contains 12 residues. Trimming at V came to 6 bases and at J to 8 bases, leaving 6 bases not matched to a gene. The whole variable domain, remainder taken from reference TRBV2 and TRBJ1-2, is EPEVTQTPSHQVTQMGQEVILRCVPISNHLYFYWYRQILGQKVEFLVSFYNNEISEKSEIFDDQFSVERPDGSNFTLKIRSTKLEDSAMYFCASRGQAGGYTFGSGTRLTVV.

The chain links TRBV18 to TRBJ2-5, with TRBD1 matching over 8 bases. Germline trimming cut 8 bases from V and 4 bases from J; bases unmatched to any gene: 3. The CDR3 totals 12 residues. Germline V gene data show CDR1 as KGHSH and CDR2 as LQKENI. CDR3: CASLQGGETQYF. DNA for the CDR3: TGTGCCAGCCTACAGGGGGGAGAGACCCAGTACTTC. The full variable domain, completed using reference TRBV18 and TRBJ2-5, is NAGVMQNPRHLVRRRGQEARLRCSPMKGHSHVYWYRQLPEEGLKFMVYLQKENIIDESGMPKERFSAEFPKEGPSILRIQQVVRGDSAAYFCASLQGGETQYFGPGTRLLVL.

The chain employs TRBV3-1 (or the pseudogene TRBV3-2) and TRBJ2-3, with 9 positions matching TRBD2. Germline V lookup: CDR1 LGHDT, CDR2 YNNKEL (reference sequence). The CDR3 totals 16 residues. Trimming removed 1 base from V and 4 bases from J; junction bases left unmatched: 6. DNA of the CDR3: TGTGCCAGCAGCCAAGGCGCTAGCGGGACCGCAGATACGCAGTATTTT. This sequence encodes CASSQGASGTADTQYF.

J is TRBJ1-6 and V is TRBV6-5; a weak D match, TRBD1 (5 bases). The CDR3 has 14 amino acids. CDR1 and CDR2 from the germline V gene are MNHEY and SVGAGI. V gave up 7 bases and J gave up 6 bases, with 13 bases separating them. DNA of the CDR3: TGTGCCAGCACCAACGCGGGGCGTAATTCACCCCTCCACTTT. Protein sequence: CASTNAGRNSPLHF.

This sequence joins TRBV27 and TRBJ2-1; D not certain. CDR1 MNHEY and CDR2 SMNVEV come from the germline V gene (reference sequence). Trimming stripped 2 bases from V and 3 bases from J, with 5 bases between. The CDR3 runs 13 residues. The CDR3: CASSLNYYNEQFF. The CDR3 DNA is TGTGCCAGCAGTTTAAACTACTACAATGAGCAGTTCTTC.

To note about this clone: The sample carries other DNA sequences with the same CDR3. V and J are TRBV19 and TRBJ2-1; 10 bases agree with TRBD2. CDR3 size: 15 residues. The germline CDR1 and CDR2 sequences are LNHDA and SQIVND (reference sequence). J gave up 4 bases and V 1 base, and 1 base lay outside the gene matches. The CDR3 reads CASSIGTSGYNEQFF. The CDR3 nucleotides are TGTGCCAGTAGTATAGGGACTAGCGGTTACAATGAGCAGTTCTTC. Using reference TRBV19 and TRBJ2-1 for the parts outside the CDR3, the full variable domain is DGGITQSPKYLFRKEGQNVTLSCEQNLNHDAMYWYRQDPGQGLRLIYYSQIVNDFQKGDIAEGYSVSREKKESFPLTVTSAQKNPTAFYLCASSIGTSGYNEQFFGPGTRLTVL.

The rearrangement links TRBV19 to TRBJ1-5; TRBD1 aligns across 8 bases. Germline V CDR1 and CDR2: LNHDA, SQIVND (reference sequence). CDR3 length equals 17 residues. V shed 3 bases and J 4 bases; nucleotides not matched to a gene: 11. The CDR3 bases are TGTGCCAGTAGTATTCTGGAGGCCAGGGGGCGGAATCAGCCCCAGCATTTT. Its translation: CASSILEARGRNQPQHF.

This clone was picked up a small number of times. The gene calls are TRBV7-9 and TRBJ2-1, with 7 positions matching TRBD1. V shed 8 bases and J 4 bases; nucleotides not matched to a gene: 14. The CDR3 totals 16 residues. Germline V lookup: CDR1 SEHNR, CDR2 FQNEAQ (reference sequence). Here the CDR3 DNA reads TGTGCCAGCGGAGTAGGGGGCGATGTTCGGTACAATGAGCAGTTCTTC. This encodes CASGVGGDVRYNEQFF.

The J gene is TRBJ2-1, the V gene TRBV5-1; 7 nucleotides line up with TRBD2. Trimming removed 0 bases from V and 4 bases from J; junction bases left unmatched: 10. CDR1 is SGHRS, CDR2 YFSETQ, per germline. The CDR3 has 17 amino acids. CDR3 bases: TGCGCCAGCAGCTTGGCGGTTCAGACTAGCCTTTACAATGAGCAGTTCTTC. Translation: CASSLAVQTSLYNEQFF. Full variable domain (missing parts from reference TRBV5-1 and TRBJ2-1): KAGVTQTPRYLIKTRGQQVTLSCSPISGHRSVSWYQQTPGQGLQFLFEYFSETQRNKGNFPGRFSGRQFSNSRSEMNVSTLELGDSALYLCASSLAVQTSLYNEQFFGPGTRLTVL.

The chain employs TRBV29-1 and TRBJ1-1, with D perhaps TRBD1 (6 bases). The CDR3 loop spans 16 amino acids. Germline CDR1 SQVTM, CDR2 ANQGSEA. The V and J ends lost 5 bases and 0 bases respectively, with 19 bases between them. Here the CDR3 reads CSVRGGAARLNTEAFF. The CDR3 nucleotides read TGCAGCGTTCGCGGGGGGGCGGCCCGTCTGAACACTGAAGCTTTCTTT. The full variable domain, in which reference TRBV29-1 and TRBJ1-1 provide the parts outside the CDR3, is SAVISQKPSRDICQRGTSLTIQCQVDSQVTMMFWYRQQPGQSLTLIATANQGSEATYESGFVIDKFPISRPNLTFSTLTVSNMSPEDSSIYLCSVRGGAARLNTEAFFGQGTRLTVV.

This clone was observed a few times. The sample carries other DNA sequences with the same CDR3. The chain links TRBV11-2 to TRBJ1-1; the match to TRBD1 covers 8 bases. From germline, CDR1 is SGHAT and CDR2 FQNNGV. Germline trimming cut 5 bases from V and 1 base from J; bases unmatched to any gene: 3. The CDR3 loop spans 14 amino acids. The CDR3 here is CASSSDRGNTEAFF. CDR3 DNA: TGTGCCAGCAGCAGCGACAGGGGGAACACTGAAGCTTTCTTT.

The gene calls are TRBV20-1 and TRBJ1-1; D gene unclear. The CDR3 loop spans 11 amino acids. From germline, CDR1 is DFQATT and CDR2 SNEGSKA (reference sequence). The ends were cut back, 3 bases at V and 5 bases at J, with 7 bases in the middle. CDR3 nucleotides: TGCAGTGCTAGCGGGAGGACTGAAGCTTTCTTT. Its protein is CSASGRTEAFF.

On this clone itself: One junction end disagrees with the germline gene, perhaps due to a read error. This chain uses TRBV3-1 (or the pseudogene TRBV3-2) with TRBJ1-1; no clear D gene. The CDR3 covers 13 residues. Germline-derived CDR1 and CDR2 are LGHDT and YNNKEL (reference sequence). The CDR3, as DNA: TGTGCCAGCAGCCAAGAGTTGTCGGGGTTTAGCTTGTTT. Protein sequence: CASSQELSGFSLF.